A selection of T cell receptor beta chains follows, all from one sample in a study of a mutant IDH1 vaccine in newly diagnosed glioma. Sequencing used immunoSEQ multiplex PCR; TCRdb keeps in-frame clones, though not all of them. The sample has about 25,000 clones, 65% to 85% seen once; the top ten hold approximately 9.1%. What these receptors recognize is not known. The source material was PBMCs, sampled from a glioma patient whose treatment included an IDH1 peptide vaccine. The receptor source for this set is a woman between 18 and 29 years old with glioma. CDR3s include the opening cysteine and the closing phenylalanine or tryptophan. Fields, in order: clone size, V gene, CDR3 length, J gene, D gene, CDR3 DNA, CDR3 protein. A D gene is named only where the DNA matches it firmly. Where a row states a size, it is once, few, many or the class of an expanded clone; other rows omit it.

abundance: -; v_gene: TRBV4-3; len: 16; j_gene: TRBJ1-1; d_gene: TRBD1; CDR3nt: TGCGCCAGCAGCCAGATAGAGACAGGGTTCGACACTGAAGCTTTCTTT; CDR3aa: CASSQIETGFDTEAFF
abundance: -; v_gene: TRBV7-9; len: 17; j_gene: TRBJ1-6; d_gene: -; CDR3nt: TGTGCCAGCAGCTTAGCGTACAGGGAGGTGAGCGGCTCACCCCTCCACTTT; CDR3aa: CASSLAYREVSGSPLHF
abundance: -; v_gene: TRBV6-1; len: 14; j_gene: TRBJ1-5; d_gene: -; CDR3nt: TGTGCCAGCAGTTTTCTCGACAGCAATCAGCCCCAGCATTTT; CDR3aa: CASSFLDSNQPQHF
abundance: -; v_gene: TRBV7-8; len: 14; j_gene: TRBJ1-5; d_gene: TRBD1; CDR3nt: TGTGCCAGCAGCTTAGTAGGGGGCCGGCCGGCCCAGCATTTT; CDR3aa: CASSLVGGRPAQHF
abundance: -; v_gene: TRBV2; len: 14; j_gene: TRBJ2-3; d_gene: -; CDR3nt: TGTGCCAGCAGGACCACAAGAAACACAGATACGCAGTATTTT; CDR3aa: CASRTTRNTDTQYF
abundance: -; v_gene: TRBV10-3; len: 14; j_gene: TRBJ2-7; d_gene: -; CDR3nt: TGTGCCATCAGTGGACGACAGGATTCCTACGAGCAGTACTTC; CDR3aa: CAISGRQDSYEQYF
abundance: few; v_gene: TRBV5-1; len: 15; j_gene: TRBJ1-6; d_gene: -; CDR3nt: TGCGCCAGCAGCTTGGACGCGGGGAGTAATTCACCCCTCCACTTT; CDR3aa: CASSLDAGSNSPLHF
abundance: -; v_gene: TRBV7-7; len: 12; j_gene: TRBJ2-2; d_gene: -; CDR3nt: TGTGCTAGCAGCTTAGGGAGCGGGGAGCTGTTTTTT; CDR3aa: CASSLGSGELFF
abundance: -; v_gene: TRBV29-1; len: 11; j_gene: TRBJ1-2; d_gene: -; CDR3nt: TGCAGCGTTGAGGAGGGAATAAGCTACACCTTC; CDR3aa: CSVEEGISYTF
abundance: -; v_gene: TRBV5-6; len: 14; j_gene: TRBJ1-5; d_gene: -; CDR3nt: TGTGCCAGCAGCTCTTGGGATAGAGATCAGCCCCAGCATTTT; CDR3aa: CASSSWDRDQPQHF
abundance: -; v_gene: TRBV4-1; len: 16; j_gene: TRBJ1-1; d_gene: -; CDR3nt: TGCGCCAGCAGCATCAACCGGGGGCAAGGGGTCACTGAAGCTTTCTTT; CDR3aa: CASSINRGQGVTEAFF
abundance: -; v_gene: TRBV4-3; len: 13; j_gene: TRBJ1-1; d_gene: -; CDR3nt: TGCGCCAGCAGCCCGGGACCCTACACTGAAGCTTTCTTT; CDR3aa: CASSPGPYTEAFF
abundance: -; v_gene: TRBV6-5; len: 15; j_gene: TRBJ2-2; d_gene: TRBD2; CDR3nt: TGTGCCAGCAGGCCCGGACTAGAACTGACCGGGGAGCTGTTTTTT; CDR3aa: CASRPGLELTGELFF
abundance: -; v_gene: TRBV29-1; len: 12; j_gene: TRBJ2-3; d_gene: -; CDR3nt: TGCAGCGTTGAGTCGGGCACAGATACGCAGTATTTT; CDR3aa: CSVESGTDTQYF
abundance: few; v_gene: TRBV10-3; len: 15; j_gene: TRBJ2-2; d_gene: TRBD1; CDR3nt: TGTGCCATCAGTGAGGGGACAGAGAAAACCGGGGAGCTGTTTTTT; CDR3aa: CAISEGTEKTGELFF
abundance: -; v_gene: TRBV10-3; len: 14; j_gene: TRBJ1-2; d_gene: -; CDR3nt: TGTGCCATCAGTGCCTCGGGAGGGGCGCATGGCTACACCTTC; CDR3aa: CAISASGGAHGYTF
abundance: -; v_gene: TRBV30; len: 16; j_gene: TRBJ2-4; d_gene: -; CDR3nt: TGTGCCTGGAGTACAGGAGGGGGCTTTACCAAAAACATTCAGTACTTC; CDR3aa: CAWSTGGGFTKNIQYF
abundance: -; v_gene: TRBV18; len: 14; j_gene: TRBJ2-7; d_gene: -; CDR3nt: TGTGCCAGCTCACCACCGGGCAGGGAAAGCGAGCAGTACTTC; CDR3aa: CASSPPGRESEQYF
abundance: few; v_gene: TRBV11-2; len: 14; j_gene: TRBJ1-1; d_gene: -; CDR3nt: TGTGCCAGCAGCTTAGTGGACAAGGGCACTGAAGCTTTCTTT; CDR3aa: CASSLVDKGTEAFF
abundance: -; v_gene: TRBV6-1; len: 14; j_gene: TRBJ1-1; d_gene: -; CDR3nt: TGTGCCAGCAGTTTTACCCTCCCCGGGACTGAAGCTTTCTTT; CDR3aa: CASSFTLPGTEAFF
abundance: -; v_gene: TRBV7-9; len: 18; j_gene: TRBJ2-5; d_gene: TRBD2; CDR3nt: TGTGCCAGCAGCTCCGGACTAGCGGGAGGGGATGTCAAGGAGACCCAGTACTTC; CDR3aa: CASSSGLAGGDVKETQYF
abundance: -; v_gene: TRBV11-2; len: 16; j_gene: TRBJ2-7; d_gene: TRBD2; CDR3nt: TGTGCCAGCAGCCATAGTCGGTCTAGCGGGACCTACGAGCAGTACTTC; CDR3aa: CASSHSRSSGTYEQYF
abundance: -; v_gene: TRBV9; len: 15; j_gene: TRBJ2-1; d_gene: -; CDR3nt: TGTGCCAGCACCGTGGGGGCCCAGCGGGTCGATGAGCAGTTCTTC; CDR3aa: CASTVGAQRVDEQFF
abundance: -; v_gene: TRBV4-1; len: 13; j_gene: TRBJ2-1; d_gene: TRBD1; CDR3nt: TGCGCCAGCAGCCGACTACAGGGGGATGAGCAGTTCTTC; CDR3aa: CASSRLQGDEQFF
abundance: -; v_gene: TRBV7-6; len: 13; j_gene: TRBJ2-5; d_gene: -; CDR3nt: TGTGCCAGCAGTTACTTATGGGGGGAGACCCAGTACTTC; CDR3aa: CASSYLWGETQYF
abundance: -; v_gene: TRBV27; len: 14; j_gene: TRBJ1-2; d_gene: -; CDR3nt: TGTGCCAGCAGTTTGAAAGGGACCAACTATGGCTACACCTTC; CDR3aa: CASSLKGTNYGYTF
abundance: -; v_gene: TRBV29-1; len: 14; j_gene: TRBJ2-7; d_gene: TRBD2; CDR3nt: TGCAGCGTTGCGAAAACTAGCGGGGGCTACGAGCAGTACTTC; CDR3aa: CSVAKTSGGYEQYF
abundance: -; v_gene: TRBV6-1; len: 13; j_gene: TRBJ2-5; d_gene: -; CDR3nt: TGTGCCAGCACCTCAGGGGAAGGGGGGACCCAGTACTTC; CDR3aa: CASTSGEGGTQYF
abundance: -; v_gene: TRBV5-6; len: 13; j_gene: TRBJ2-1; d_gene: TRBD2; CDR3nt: TGTGCCAGCAGCTTGCTAGCGGGCGATGAGCAGTTCTTC; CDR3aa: CASSLLAGDEQFF
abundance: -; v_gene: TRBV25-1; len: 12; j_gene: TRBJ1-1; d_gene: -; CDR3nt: TGTGCCAGCAGTGATTTTTCAGGCGAAGCTTTCTTT; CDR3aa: CASSDFSGEAFF
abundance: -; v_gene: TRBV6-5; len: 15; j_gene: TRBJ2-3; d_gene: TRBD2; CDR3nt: TGTGCCAGCAAAATTAGCGGGAGTAGCACAGATACGCAGTATTTT; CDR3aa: CASKISGSSTDTQYF
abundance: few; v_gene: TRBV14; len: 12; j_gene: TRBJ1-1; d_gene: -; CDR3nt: TGTGCCAGCAGCCGGGTATTCCAAGAAGCTTTCTTT; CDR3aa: CASSRVFQEAFF
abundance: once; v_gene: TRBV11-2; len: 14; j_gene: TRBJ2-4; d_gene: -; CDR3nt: TGTGCCAGCAGCGACCGGGACCGTCGGGACATTCAGTACTTC; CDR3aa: CASSDRDRRDIQYF